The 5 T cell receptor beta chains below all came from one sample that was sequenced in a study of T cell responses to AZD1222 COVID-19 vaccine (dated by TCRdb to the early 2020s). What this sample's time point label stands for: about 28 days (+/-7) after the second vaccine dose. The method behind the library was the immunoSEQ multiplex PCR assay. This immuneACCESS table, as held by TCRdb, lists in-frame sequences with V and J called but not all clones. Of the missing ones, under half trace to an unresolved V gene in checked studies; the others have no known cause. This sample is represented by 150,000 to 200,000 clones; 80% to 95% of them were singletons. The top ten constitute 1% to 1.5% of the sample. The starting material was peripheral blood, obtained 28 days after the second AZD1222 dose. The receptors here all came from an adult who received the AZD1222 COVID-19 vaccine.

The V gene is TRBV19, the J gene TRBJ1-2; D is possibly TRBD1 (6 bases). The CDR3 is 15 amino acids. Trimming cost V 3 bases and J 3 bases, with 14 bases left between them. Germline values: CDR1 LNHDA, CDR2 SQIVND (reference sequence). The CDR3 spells CASSMVRGADYGYTF. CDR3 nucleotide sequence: TGTGCCAGTAGTATGGTGCGGGGGGCGGACTATGGCTACACCTTC.

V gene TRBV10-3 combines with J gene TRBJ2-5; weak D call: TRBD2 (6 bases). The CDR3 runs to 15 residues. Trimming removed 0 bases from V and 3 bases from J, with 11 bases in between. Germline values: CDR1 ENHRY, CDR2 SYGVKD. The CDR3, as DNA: TGTGCCATCAGTGAGTCCTTGGGCGGGGAAGAGACCCAGTACTTC. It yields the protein CAISESLGGEETQYF.

CDR3 loop: CASSDRDFSPLHF. In DNA, the CDR3 is TGTGCCAGCAGTGACAGGGACTTTTCACCCCTCCACTTT. The genes are TRBV6-6 and TRBJ1-6; the match to TRBD1 covers 7 bases. Germline V gene sequence: CDR1 MNHNY, CDR2 SVGAGI (reference sequence). Trimming removed 5 bases from V and 9 bases from J; junction bases left unmatched: 4. This CDR3 has 13 amino acids.

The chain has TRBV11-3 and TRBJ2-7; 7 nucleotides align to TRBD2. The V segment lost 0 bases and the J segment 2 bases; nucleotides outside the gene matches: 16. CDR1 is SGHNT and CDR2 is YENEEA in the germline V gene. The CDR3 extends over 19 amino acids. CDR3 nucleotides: TGTGCCAGCAGCTTAGATCCGGGAGGAGGAGTACCCCCCGCCTACGAGCAGTACTTC. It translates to CASSLDPGGGVPPAYEQYF.

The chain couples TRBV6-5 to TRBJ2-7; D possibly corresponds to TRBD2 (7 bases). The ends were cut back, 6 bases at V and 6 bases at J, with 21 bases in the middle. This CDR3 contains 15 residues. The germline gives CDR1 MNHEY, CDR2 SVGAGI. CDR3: CASSLGGGGSGEQYF. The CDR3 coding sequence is TGTGCCAGCAGCCTTGGGGGAGGGGGATCTGGCGAGCAGTACTTC.